This T cell receptor beta chain was sequenced for a study of blood T cell repertoires in COVID-19. Study members were between roughly 18 and 90 years old and lived in 20 to 30 US regions. Participants were placed into cohorts based on the clinical history they reported. Someone with COVID-19 had been met by exposed participants within 2 weeks before study entry. V lost 1 base to trimming and J lost 2 bases, with 15 bases between them. CDR3 length: 16 residues. The germline V gene encodes CDR1 WNHNN and CDR2 SYGVQD (reference sequence). The authors' processing: Cell counts per sample came from amplifying reference gene primers. Assay: immunoSEQ multiplex PCR; the TCRdb copy retains only in-frame clones and omits some. V and J calls and clone size are as listed in that table; D and trimming were resolved from the DNA. The data hold roughly 240,000 clones, with approximately 83% observed a single time.

The genes are TRBV10-1 and TRBJ2-7; D perhaps matches TRBD2 (5 bases). The receptor comes from a middle-aged woman who had been exposed to COVID-19. Sequenced input: PBMCs or T cells enriched from blood (not recorded which). The CDR3 DNA reads as TGCGCCAGCAGTGAGTTTGGTAGCGAGGAGACCTACGAGCAGTACTTC. Amino acid sequence: CASSEFGSEETYEQYF.